This TCR beta chain was recorded in a study of radiation and T cells in renal cell carcinoma. Measured with immunoSEQ multiplex PCR; TCRdb has only the in-frame clones, and not every one. The sample holds 94,000 or so clones; 82% are singletons and the top ten take 5% to 6.5%. Time point noted: baseline pretreatment blood. Sample treatment: 15 Gy SBRT to primary tumor, nephrectomy 4 weeks later. This CDR3 is 10 amino acids long. Per the germline V gene, CDR1 is LNHDA and CDR2 is SQIVND (reference sequence). The germline V and J ends were trimmed by 8 bases and 12 bases, with 13 bases remaining between them.

The V and J genes are TRBV19 and TRBJ1-1; D unclear. This receptor was obtained from a man aged 60 to 75 with renal cell carcinoma. Sequenced material: blood, taken from a patient whose treatment included radiotherapy and nephrectomy. The CDR3 nucleotides are TGTGCCAGTGGAAACATCGGAACTTTCTTT. Translation: CASGNIGTFF.